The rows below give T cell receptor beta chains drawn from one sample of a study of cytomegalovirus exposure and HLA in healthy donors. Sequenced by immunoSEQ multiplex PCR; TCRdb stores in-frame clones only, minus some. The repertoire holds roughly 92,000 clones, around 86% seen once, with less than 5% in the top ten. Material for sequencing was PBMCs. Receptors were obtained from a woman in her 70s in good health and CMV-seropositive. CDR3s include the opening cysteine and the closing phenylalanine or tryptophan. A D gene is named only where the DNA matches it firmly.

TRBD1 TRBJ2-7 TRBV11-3 TGTGCCAGCAGCCCCAGGGGACAGGGTAACACCTACGAGCAGTACTTC CASSPRGQGNTYEQYF
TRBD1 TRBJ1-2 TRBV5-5 TGTGCCAGCAGCGTTGGGACAGTCTATGGCTACACCTTC CASSVGTVYGYTF
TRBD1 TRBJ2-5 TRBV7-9 TGTTCCAGCACCCCGACCGGGGACAGCTTAGAGACCCAGTACTTC CSSTPTGDSLETQYF
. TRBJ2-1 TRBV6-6 TGTGCCAGCTCTACTCGGGGTCAGTTGAGTTACAATGAGCAGTTCTTC CASSTRGQLSYNEQFF
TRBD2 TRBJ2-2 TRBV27 TGTGCCAGCAGTTTACTTACTAGCGGGATTACCTCGAACACCGGGGAGCTGTTTTTT CASSLLTSGITSNTGELFF
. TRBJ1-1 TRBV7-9 TGTGCCAGCAGCTTAAGAGGCAGCTCGAACACTGAAGCTTTCTTT CASSLRGSSNTEAFF
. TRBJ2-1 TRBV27 TGTGCCAGCAGCCCCGGACTCCTAACCTACAATGAGCAGTTCTTC CASSPGLLTYNEQFF
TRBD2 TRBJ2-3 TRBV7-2 TGTGCCAGCAGCTCCCCGCGGGAGCGCACAGATACGCAGTATTTT CASSSPRERTDTQYF
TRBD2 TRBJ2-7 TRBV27 TGTGCCAGCCGACTCGGGACTAGCGGATCCTACGAGCAGTACTTC CASRLGTSGSYEQYF
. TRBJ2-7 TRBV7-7 TGTGCTAGCAGCTTAGGGCTGAAATACGAGCAGTACTTC CASSLGLKYEQYF
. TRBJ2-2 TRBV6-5 TGTGCCAGCAGCCCCGGGGGTAACACCGGGGAGCTGTTTTTT CASSPGGNTGELFF
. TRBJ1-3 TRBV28 TGTGCCAGCAGTTTATTGGGCGGGAGTGGAAACACCATATATTTT CASSLLGGSGNTIYF
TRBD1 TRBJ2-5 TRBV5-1 TGCGCCAGCAGCTTGGGGACAGGTCCCAACCAAGAGACCCAGTACTTC CASSLGTGPNQETQYF
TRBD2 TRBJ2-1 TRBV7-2 TGTGCCAGCAGCACGACTAGCGGAGACCCTCATGAGCAGTTCTTC CASSTTSGDPHEQFF
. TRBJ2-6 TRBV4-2 TGTGCCAGCAGCCAAGCAGGGGCCGGGGTTTACGGGGCCAACGTCCTGACTTTC CASSQAGAGVYGANVLTF
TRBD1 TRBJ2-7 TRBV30 TGTGCCTGGACCCGGGACAGGGTCTACGAGCAGTACTTC CAWTRDRVYEQYF
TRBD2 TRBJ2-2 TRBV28 TGTGCCAGCAGTAGCGGGAGGGCCAGGGTCGGGGAGCTGTTTTTT CASSSGRARVGELFF
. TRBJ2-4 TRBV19 TGTGCCAGTAGAGGACAAGCCAAAAACATTCAGTACTTC CASRGQAKNIQYF
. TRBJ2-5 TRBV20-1 TGCAGCCCGCAAGAGACCCAGTACTTC CSPQETQYF
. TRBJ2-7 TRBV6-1 TGTGCCAGCAGTGAAGGGACACTTTCCTACGAGCAGTACTTC CASSEGTLSYEQYF
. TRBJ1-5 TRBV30 TGTGCCTGGAGTGACTCAGGTTCCCGTCAGCCCCAGCATTTT CAWSDSGSRQPQHF
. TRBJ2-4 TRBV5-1 TGCGCCAGCAGCGGAGGACAGTTAACAGCCAAAAACATTCAGTACTTC CASSGGQLTAKNIQYF
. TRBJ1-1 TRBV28 TGTGCCAGCAGTTTAGTCCGGGAAGCTTTCTTT CASSLVREAFF
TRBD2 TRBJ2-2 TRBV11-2 TGTGCCAGCAGCTTAGCGGGGGGGGGAACCGGGGAGCTGTTTTTT CASSLAGGGTGELFF
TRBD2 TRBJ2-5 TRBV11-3 TGTGCCAGCAGGACTAGCGGGAGAGGAGGCACAGAGACCCAGTACTTC CASRTSGRGGTETQYF
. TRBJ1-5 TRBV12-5 TGTGCTAGTGGTTTTAATCCCCAGCATTTT CASGFNPQHF
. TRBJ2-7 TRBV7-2 TGTGCCAGCAGCCTTACCGAGGGGGGGCCCTACGAGCAGTACTTC CASSLTEGGPYEQYF